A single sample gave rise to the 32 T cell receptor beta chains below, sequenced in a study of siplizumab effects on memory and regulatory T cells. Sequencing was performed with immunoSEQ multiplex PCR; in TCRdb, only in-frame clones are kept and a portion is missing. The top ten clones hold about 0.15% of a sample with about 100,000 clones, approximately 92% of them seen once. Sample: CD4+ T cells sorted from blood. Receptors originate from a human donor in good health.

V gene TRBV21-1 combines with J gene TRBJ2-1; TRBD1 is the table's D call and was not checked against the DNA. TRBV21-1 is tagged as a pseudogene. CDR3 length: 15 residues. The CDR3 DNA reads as TGTGCCAGCAGCAAAGGTGGGGACAGACTAAATGAGCAGTTCTTC. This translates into CASSKGGDRLNEQFF.

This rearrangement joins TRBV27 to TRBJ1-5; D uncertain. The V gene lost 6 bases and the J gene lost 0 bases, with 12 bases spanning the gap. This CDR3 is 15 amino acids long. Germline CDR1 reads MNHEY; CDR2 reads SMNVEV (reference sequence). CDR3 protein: CASSFSSYSNQPQHF. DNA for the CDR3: TGTGCCAGCAGCTTCAGCAGCTATAGCAATCAGCCCCAGCATTTT.

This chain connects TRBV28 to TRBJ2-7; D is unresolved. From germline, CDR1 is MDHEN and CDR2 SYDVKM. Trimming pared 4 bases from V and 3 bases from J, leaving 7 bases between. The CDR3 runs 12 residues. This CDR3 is CASSSGYYEQYF. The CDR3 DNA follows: TGTGCCAGCAGTTCTGGGTACTACGAGCAGTACTTC.

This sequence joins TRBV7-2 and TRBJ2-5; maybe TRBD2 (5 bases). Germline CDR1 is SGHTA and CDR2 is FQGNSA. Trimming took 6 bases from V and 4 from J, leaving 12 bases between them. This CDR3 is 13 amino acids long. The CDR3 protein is CASRERVAETQYF. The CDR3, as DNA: TGTGCCAGCAGAGAGAGGGTTGCAGAGACCCAGTACTTC. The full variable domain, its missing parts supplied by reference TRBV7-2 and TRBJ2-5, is GAGVSQSPSNKVTEKGKDVELRCDPISGHTALYWYRQSLGQGLEFLIYFQGNSAPDKSGLPSDRFSAERTGGSVSTLTIQRTQQEDSAVYLCASRERVAETQYFGPGTRLLVL.

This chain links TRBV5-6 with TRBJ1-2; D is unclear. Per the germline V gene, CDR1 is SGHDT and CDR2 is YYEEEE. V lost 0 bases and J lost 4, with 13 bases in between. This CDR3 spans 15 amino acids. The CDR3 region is CASSLVAAKFYGYTF. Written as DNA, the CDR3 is TGTGCCAGCAGCTTGGTGGCAGCGAAATTCTATGGCTACACCTTC.

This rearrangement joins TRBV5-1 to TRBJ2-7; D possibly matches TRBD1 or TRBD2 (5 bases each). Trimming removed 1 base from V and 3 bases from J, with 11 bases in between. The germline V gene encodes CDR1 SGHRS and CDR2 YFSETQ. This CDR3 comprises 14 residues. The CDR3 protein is CASSLSGTFYEQYF. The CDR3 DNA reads TGCGCCAGCAGCTTGTCCGGGACCTTCTACGAGCAGTACTTC.

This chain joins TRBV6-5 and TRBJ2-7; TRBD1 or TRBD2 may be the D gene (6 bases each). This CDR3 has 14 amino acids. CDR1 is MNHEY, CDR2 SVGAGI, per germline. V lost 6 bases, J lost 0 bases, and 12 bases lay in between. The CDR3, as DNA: TGTGCCAGCAGATACGGGGGCAGCTCCTACGAGCAGTACTTC. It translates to CASRYGGSSYEQYF.

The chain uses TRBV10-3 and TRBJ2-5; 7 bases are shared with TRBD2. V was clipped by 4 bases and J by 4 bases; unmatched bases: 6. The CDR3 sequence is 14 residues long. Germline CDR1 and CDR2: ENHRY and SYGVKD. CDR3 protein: CAISGTRTLETQYF. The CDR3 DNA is TGTGCCATCAGTGGGACTAGAACACTAGAGACCCAGTACTTC.

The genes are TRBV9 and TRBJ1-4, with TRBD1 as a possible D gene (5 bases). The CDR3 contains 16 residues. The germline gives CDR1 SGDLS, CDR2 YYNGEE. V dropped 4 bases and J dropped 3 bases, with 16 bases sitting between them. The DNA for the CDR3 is TGTGCCAGCAGCCCACGCCAGGGAGCCCCTAATGAAAAACTGTTTTTT. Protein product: CASSPRQGAPNEKLFF.

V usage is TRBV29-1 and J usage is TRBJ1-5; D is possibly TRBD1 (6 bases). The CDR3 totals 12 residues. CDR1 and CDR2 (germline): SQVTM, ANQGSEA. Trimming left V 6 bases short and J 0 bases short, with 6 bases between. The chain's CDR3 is CSVGGSNQPQHF. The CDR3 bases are TGCAGCGTAGGGGGTAGCAATCAGCCCCAGCATTTT.

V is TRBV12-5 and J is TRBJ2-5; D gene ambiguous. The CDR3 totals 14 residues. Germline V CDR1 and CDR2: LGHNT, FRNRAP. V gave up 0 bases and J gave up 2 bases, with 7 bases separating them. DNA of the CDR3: TGTGCTAGTGGTTTGGTACAGACGCAAGAGACCCAGTACTTC. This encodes CASGLVQTQETQYF.

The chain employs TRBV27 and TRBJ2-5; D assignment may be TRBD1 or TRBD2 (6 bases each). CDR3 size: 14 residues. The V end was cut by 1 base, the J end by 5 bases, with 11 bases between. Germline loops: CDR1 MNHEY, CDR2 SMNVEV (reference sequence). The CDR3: CASSLLWGAETQYF. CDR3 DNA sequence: TGTGCCAGCAGTTTATTGTGGGGGGCTGAGACCCAGTACTTC.

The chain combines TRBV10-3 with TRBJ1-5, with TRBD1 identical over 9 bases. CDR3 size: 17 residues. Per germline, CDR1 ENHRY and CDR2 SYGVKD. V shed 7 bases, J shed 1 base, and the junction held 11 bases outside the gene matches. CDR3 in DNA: TGTGCCATCAATCAGACAGGGGGGACCACAAGCAATCAGCCCCAGCATTTT. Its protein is CAINQTGGTTSNQPQHF.

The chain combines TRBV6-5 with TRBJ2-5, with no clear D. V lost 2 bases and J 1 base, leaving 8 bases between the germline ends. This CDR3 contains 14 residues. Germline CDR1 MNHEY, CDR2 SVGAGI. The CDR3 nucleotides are TGTGCCAGCAGTTACGGGGTCAGCCAAGAGACCCAGTACTTC. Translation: CASSYGVSQETQYF.

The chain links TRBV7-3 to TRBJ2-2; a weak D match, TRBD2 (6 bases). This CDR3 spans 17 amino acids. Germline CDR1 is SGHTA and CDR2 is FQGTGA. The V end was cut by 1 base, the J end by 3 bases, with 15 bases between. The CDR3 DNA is TGTGCCAGCAGCTTAAACGGGGGAAGTTCGGACACCGGGGAGCTGTTTTTT. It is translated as CASSLNGGSSDTGELFF.

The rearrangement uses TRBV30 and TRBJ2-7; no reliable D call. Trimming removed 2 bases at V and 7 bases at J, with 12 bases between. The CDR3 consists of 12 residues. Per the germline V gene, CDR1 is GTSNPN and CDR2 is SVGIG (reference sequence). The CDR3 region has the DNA TGTGCCTGGAGTCCAACCCCCAGGGAGCAGTACTTC. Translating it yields CAWSPTPREQYF.

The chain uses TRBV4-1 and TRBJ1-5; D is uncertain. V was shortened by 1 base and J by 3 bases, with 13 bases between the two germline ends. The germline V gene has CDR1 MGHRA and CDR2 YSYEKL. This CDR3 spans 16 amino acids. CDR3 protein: CASSQAGTATNQPQHF. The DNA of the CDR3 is TGCGCCAGCAGCCAAGCAGGAACAGCGACCAATCAGCCCCAGCATTTT.

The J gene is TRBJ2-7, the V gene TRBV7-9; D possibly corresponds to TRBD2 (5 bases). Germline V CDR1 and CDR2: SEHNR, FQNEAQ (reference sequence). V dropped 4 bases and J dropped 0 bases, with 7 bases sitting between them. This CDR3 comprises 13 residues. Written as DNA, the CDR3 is TGTGCCAGCAGCTACCGGGACTCCTACGAGCAGTACTTC. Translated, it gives CASSYRDSYEQYF.

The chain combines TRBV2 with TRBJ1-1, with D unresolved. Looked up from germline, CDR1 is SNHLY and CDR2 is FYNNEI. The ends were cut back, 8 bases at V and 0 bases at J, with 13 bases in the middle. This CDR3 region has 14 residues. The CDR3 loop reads CASGRATLNTEAFF. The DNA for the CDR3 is TGTGCCAGCGGTAGGGCTACCTTGAACACTGAAGCTTTCTTT. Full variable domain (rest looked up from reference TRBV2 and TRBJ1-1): EPEVTQTPSHQVTQMGQEVILRCVPISNHLYFYWYRQILGQKVEFLVSFYNNEISEKSEIFDDQFSVERPDGSNFTLKIRSTKLEDSAMYFCASGRATLNTEAFFGQGTRLTVV.

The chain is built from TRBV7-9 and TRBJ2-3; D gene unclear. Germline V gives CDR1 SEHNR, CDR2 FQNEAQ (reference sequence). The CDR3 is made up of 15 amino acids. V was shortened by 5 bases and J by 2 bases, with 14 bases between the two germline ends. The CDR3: CASSPGLGITDTQYF. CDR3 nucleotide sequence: TGTGCCAGCAGCCCAGGCCTGGGTATCACAGATACGCAGTATTTT.

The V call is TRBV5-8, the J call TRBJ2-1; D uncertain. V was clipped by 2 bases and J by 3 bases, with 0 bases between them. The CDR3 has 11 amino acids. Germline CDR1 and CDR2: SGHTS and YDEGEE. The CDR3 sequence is CASSFYNEQFF. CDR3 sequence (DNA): TGTGCCAGCAGCTTCTACAATGAGCAGTTCTTC.

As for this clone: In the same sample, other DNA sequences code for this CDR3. DNA of the CDR3: TGTGCCAGCAGTGACCCAGGGGGAAACTATGGCTACACCTTC. This codes for CASSDPGGNYGYTF. The chain employs TRBV6-1 and TRBJ1-2; 7 positions match TRBD1. Germline CDR1 reads MNHNS; CDR2 reads SASEGT. The CDR3 length is 14 residues. V dropped 3 bases and J dropped 2; count of bases not matched to a gene: 3.

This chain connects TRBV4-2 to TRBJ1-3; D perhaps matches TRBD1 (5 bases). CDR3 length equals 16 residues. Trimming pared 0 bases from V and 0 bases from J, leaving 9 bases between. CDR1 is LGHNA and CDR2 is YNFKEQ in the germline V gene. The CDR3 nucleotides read TGTGCCAGCAGCCAAGAAGGGGCGGACTCTGGAAACACCATATATTTT. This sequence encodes CASSQEGADSGNTIYF.

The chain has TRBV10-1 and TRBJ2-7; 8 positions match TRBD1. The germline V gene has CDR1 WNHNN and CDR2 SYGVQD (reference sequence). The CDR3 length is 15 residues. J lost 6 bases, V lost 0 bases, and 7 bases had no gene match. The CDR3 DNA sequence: TGCGCCAGCAGTGAGTCGATTCTGCAGGGGGCCGAGCAGTACTTC. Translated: CASSESILQGAEQYF.

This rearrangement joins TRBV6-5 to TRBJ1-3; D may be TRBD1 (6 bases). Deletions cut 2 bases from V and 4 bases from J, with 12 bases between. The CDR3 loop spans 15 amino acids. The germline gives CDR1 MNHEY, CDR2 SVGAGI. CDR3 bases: TGTGCCAGCAGTTACCTCAGGGGTTCCGGAAACACCATATATTTT. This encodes CASSYLRGSGNTIYF.

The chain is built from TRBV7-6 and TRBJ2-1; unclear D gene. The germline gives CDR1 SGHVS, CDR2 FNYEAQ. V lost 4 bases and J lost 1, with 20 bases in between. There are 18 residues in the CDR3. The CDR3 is CASSSIGSGPESYNEQFF. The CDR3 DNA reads TGTGCCAGCAGCTCAATTGGTTCGGGCCCCGAGTCCTACAATGAGCAGTTCTTC.

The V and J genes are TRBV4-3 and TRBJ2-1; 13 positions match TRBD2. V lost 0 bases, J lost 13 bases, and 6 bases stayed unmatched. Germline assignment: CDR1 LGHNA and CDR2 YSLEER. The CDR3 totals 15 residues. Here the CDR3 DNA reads TGCGCCAGCAGCCAAGAAATCACTAGCGGGGGGGTTCAGTTCTTC. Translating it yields CASSQEITSGGVQFF.

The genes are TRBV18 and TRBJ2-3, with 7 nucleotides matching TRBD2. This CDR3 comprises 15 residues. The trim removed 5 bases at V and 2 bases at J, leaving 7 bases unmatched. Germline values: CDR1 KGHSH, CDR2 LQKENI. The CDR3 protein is CASSILAEVTDTQYF. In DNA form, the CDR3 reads TGTGCCAGCTCAATCCTAGCGGAGGTCACAGATACGCAGTATTTT.

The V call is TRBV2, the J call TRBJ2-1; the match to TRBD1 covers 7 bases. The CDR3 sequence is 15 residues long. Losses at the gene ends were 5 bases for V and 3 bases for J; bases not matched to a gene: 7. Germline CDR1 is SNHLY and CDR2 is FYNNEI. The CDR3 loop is CASSRQGQNYNEQFF. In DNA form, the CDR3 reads TGTGCCAGCAGTAGACAGGGCCAAAACTACAATGAGCAGTTCTTC. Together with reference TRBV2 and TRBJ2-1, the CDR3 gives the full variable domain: EPEVTQTPSHQVTQMGQEVILRCVPISNHLYFYWYRQILGQKVEFLVSFYNNEISEKSEIFDDQFSVERPDGSNFTLKIRSTKLEDSAMYFCASSRQGQNYNEQFFGPGTRLTVL.

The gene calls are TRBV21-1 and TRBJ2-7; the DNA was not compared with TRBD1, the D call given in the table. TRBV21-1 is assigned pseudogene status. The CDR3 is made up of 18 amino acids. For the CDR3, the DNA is TGTGCCAGCAGCAAAGGAGGGTGGACGGACAGGTCTTCCTACGAGCAGTACTTC. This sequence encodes CASSKGGWTDRSSYEQYF.

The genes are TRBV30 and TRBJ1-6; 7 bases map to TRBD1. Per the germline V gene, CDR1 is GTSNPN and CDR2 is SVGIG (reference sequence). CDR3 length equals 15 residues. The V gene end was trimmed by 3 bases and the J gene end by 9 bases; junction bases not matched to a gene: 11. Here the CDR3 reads CAWSVKGAGGSPLHF. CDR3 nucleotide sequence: TGTGCCTGGAGCGTCAAGGGGGCTGGGGGTTCACCCCTCCACTTT.

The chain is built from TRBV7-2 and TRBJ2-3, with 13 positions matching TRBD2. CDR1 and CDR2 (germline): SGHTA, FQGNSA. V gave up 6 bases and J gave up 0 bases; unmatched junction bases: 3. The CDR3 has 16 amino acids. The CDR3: CASSLGLAGSTDTQYF. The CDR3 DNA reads TGTGCCAGCAGTCTGGGACTAGCGGGGAGCACAGATACGCAGTATTTT. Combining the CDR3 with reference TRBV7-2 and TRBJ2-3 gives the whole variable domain GAGVSQSPSNKVTEKGKDVELRCDPISGHTALYWYRQSLGQGLEFLIYFQGNSAPDKSGLPSDRFSAERTGGSVSTLTIQRTQQEDSAVYLCASSLGLAGSTDTQYFGPGTRLTVL.